This is a list of T cell receptor beta chains from one sample in a study of identical twins. MiXCR, applied by TCRdb to the 5' RACE reads, yields one record per CDR3 protein. The sample includes around 490,000 distinct CDR3 sequences, around 15% of them seen just once. This sample also appeared in a second study, on yellow fever vaccine responses in identical twins.

Sequencing input: CD4+ T cells sorted from blood. The receptors derive from a woman younger than 30 in good health. The CDR3 runs from the conserved cysteine through the conserved F or W. Each record gives: D gene, V gene, clone size, J gene, CDR3 DNA, CDR3 protein. The D gene is left open where the match is weak. Expanded clones are given a class, and other clones once, few, many or no size at all.

TRBD1	TRBV3-1	NA	TRBJ1-4	TGTGCCAGCAGCCAACGGACAGGAATTAATGAAAAACTGTTTTTT	CASSQRTGINEKLFF
NA	TRBV12-3/TRBV12-4	NA	TRBJ2-1	TGTGCCAGCTATTTTAGGAAGAACTCCTACAATGAGCAGTTCTTC	CASYFRKNSYNEQFF
TRBD2	TRBV6-2/TRBV6-3	NA	TRBJ2-5	TGTGCCAGCAGTTACTTTGCGGGAGCGAAAGAGACCCAGTACTTC	CASSYFAGAKETQYF
NA	TRBV10-3	NA	TRBJ2-1	TGTGCCATCGCACGGGGGAATAGGAATGAGCAGTTCTTC	CAIARGNRNEQFF
NA	TRBV5-1	NA	TRBJ2-1	TGCGCCAGCAGCGCGCAGGGGGGGAATGAGCAGTTCTTC	CASSAQGGNEQFF
TRBD2	TRBV5-4	few	TRBJ2-3	TGTGCCAGCAGCTTCGGGCTAGCGGGGAACCCTACGAGCACAGATACGCAGTATTTT	CASSFGLAGNPTSTDTQYF
TRBD2	TRBV12-3/TRBV12-4	NA	TRBJ2-5	TGTGCCAGCAGTTCCTACCCAGGCGCGGGAGGAGAGACCCAGTACTTC	CASSSYPGAGGETQYF
NA	TRBV5-6	many	TRBJ1-3	TGTGCCAGCAGCTTGGCCGGGCTTGGAAACACCATATATTTT	CASSLAGLGNTIYF
TRBD2	TRBV4-1	NA	TRBJ2-1	TGCGCCAGCAGCCAGACCGGGACTAGCGGGGCGTACAATGAGCAGTTCTTC	CASSQTGTSGAYNEQFF
NA	TRBV2	many	TRBJ1-1	TGTGCCAGCAGTGAGTTGGAGGGTTTCGCTGAAGCTTTCTTT	CASSELEGFAEAFF
TRBD2	TRBV20-1	few	TRBJ2-7	TGCAGTGCTAGAGATAGGAGTAGCGGGAGGTACGAGCAGTACTTC	CSARDRSSGRYEQYF
NA	TRBV5-1	NA	TRBJ2-1	TGCGCCAGCAGCTTGGCCTCACCTGCCAATGAGCAGTTCTTC	CASSLASPANEQFF
NA	TRBV14	few	TRBJ1-5	TGTGCCAGCAGCCAAGAGAGGTTCAGGGCCCGCATAGGGAACCATGATCAGCCCCAGCATTTT	CASSQERFRARIGNHDQPQHF
TRBD1	TRBV5-1	many	TRBJ2-1	TGCGCCAGCAGCACGGGACAGGGAAATCACCAGAGCTACAATGAGCAGTTCTTC	CASSTGQGNHQSYNEQFF
TRBD1	TRBV7-8	many	TRBJ2-1	TGTGCCAGCAGCCTACAGGGGGCCTTCTACAATGAGCAGTTCTTC	CASSLQGAFYNEQFF
TRBD1	TRBV10-3	NA	TRBJ2-7	TGTGCCATCAGTCCCGACAGGGACTACGAGCAGTACTTC	CAISPDRDYEQYF
NA	TRBV2	few	TRBJ2-5	TGTGCCAGCAGAACAGGGTACCGAGAGACCCAGTACTTC	CASRTGYRETQYF
TRBD1	TRBV6-1	few	TRBJ1-3	TGTGCCAGCCGACCAGGGGGCTCTGGAAACACCATATATTTT	CASRPGGSGNTIYF
NA	TRBV5-1	NA	TRBJ2-3	TGCGCCAGCAGCTTGATTGTGACCAGCACAGATACGCAGTATTTT	CASSLIVTSTDTQYF
NA	TRBV29-1	many	TRBJ1-1	TGCAGCGTTGAAGATCCTGCGAACACTGAAGCTTTCTTT	CSVEDPANTEAFF
TRBD1	TRBV12-3/TRBV12-4	few	TRBJ2-7	TGTGCCAGCAGTTCCCGGGCCGGGACAGTAATCTCCTACGAGCAGTACTTC	CASSSRAGTVISYEQYF
TRBD1	TRBV10-3	NA	TRBJ2-2	TGTGCCATCAGTACAGGGGCGAACGGGGAGCTGTTTTTT	CAISTGANGELFF
TRBD1	TRBV29-1	many	TRBJ2-1	TGCAGCGTTGTGAGGGGACAGGGGATGGATGAGCAGTTCTTC	CSVVRGQGMDEQFF
TRBD1	TRBV24-1	few	TRBJ2-1	TGTGCCACCAGTGAGGTGGGACAGGGAAGTCACAATGAGCAGTTCTTC	CATSEVGQGSHNEQFF
NA	TRBV6-1	NA	TRBJ1-5	TGTGCCAGCAGTGCGGGCAGCCCTTATAGCAATCAGCCCCAGCATTTT	CASSAGSPYSNQPQHF
TRBD2	TRBV15	NA	TRBJ2-5	TGTGCCACCAGCAGACCGGGACTAGCGGAGACCCAGTACTTC	CATSRPGLAETQYF
NA	TRBV2	NA	TRBJ2-7	TGTGCCAGCAAGATTTCTGCAGAAGGGGAGCAGTACTTC	CASKISAEGEQYF
TRBD1	TRBV29-1	NA	TRBJ1-1	TGCAGCGCCCGTTTGACAGGGGCTGAAGCTTTCTTT	CSARLTGAEAFF
TRBD2	TRBV20-1	many	TRBJ2-1	TGCAGTGCTAGCCGGACTAGCGGGAGTTCCTACAATGAGCAGTTCTTC	CSASRTSGSSYNEQFF
TRBD1	TRBV20-1	many	TRBJ1-2	TGCAGTGCTAGAGAGGGTACAGGGGGCGGTGGCTACACCTTC	CSAREGTGGGGYTF
NA	TRBV4-1	NA	TRBJ1-3	TGCGCCAGCAGCCAAGCAGGGGCTGGAAACACCATATATTTT	CASSQAGAGNTIYF
NA	TRBV12-3/TRBV12-4	NA	TRBJ2-5	TGTGCCAGCAGACGGGCTACTAGTGGAGAGACCCAGTACTTC	CASRRATSGETQYF
NA	TRBV9	NA	TRBJ1-2	TGTGCCAGCAGCGTAGGTGGCGGGGAGGCGACCGCTACCCTCACCTTC	CASSVGGGEATATLTF
NA	TRBV20-1	NA	TRBJ1-1	TGCAGTGCTACGCCACAGCGACCGAACACTGAAGCTTTCTTT	CSATPQRPNTEAFF
NA	TRBV5-5	few	TRBJ2-7	TGTGCCAGCAGCTTGTGGCAGACCTACGAGCAGTACTTC	CASSLWQTYEQYF
NA	TRBV11-2	NA	TRBJ2-1	TGTGCCAGCAGCTTATCGGTGGCCAATGAGCAGTTCTTC	CASSLSVANEQFF